The 30 T cell receptor beta chains in this list originate from one sample, sequenced in a study of beta chain features in type 1 diabetes. Study-wide results and limits: For Type 1 diabetes patients, all four CD4+ subsets carried TCRB CDR3s that were moderately but significantly shorter.

Of the isolated RNA, all was reverse transcribed, and so the sequenced material was expressed TCRB transcripts. Sequenced by immunoSEQ multiplex PCR; TCRdb stores in-frame clones only, minus some. The sample lists under 50,000 clones, roughly 70% occurring once. Their antigen targets remain unknown. Sequenced: Tregs from blood. The source of these receptors is a woman between 18 and 29 years old with type 1 diabetes.

This clone has a handful of counts. This chain links TRBV11-2 with TRBJ1-3, with 8 nucleotides matching TRBD1. With 2 bases clipped from V and 0 bases from J, the junction kept 6 bases outside the gene matches. Germline V lookup: CDR1 SGHAT, CDR2 FQNNGV. CDR3 size: 17 residues. In DNA form, the CDR3 reads TGTGCCAGCAGCTTATGGGGCAGGGGGCTCTCTGGAAACACCATATATTTT. It yields the protein CASSLWGRGLSGNTIYF.

This clone was counted only a few times. The chain has TRBV6-5 and TRBJ1-1, with TRBD1 matching over 7 bases. Germline V gene lookup returns CDR1 MNHEY and CDR2 SVGAGI. Trimming cost V 5 bases and J 1 base; bases outside gene matches: 7. This CDR3 is built from 15 residues. The CDR3 spells CASSPWDSGNTEAFF. The CDR3 coding sequence is TGTGCCAGCAGTCCATGGGACAGCGGGAACACTGAAGCTTTCTTT.

J is TRBJ1-2 and V is TRBV6-1; TRBD1 agrees at 7 bases. Trimming cost V 3 bases and J 4 bases; bases outside gene matches: 5. The CDR3 is made up of 14 amino acids. Germline CDR1 reads MNHNS; CDR2 reads SASEGT. The CDR3: CASSEPGQSYGYTF. The CDR3, as DNA: TGTGCCAGCAGTGAGCCGGGACAGAGCTATGGCTACACCTTC.

The rearrangement links TRBV4-3 to TRBJ2-7, with 8 bases matching TRBD1. CDR3 size: 17 residues. Looked up from germline, CDR1 is LGHNA and CDR2 is YSLEER. Losses at the gene ends were 4 bases for V and 1 base for J; bases not matched to a gene: 12. CDR3: CASSPRLQGVRSYEQYF. CDR3 DNA: TGCGCCAGCAGCCCACGCCTACAGGGGGTTAGGTCCTACGAGCAGTACTTC.

The rearrangement links TRBV7-9 to TRBJ1-5; D perhaps matches TRBD1 (5 bases). The CDR3 length is 14 residues. Germline V gene lookup returns CDR1 SEHNR and CDR2 FQNEAQ (reference sequence). Trimming stripped 5 bases from V and 0 bases from J, with 8 bases between. The CDR3 loop is CASSPGGSNQPQHF. CDR3 DNA sequence: TGTGCCAGCAGCCCCGGGGGTAGCAATCAGCCCCAGCATTTT.

The CDR3 DNA reads TGTGCCATCAGTGGTCTCGGTCCCACTAGCGGGGTCAATGAGCAGTTCTTC. Its translation: CAISGLGPTSGVNEQFF. The J gene is TRBJ2-1, the V gene TRBV10-3, with 10 bases aligning to TRBD2. This CDR3 contains 17 residues. V lost 4 bases and J lost 6; bases outside the gene matches: 12. CDR1 is ENHRY, CDR2 SYGVKD, per germline.

This sequence joins TRBV4-2 and TRBJ1-3; 7 bases are shared with TRBD1. The CDR3 is 16 amino acids. After removal of 2 bases from V and 6 bases from J, the junction contained 10 bases not matched to a gene. CDR1 is LGHNA and CDR2 is YNFKEQ in the germline V gene. Here the CDR3 reads CASSQPPGTDLNTIYF. CDR3 nucleotide sequence: TGTGCCAGCAGCCAACCGCCCGGGACAGACTTAAACACCATATATTTT.

This clone turned up a few times. The rearrangement links TRBV7-2 to TRBJ2-7, with 12 bases matching TRBD2. The CDR3 length is 15 residues. After removal of 5 bases from V and 6 bases from J, the junction contained 8 bases not matched to a gene. Per the germline V gene, CDR1 is SGHTA and CDR2 is FQGNSA. CDR3 sequence reads: CASSRRTSGAAEQYF. In DNA form, the CDR3 reads TGTGCCAGCAGCCGCCGGACTAGCGGGGCCGCCGAGCAGTACTTC.

The rearrangement links TRBV5-1 to TRBJ1-5; maybe TRBD1 (6 bases). V was clipped by 4 bases and J by 3 bases, with 11 bases between them. The CDR3 totals 14 residues. Germline CDR1 is SGHRS and CDR2 is YFSETQ. The CDR3 bases are TGCGCCAGCAGCCATGGACAGCCCAATCAGCCCCAGCATTTT. Translation gives CASSHGQPNQPQHF.

The gene calls are TRBV4-2 and TRBJ1-2; no firm D call. This CDR3 has 15 amino acids. Germline CDR1 is LGHNA and CDR2 is YNFKEQ. Between the trimmed V and J ends, which lost 0 bases and 0 bases, there was a span of 8 bases. The CDR3 DNA sequence: TGTGCCAGCAGCCAAGATATTTTAGCTAACTATGGCTACACCTTC. Translation: CASSQDILANYGYTF.

The chain uses TRBV7-3 and TRBJ2-1; TRBD2 aligns across 10 bases. The CDR3 is 15 amino acids. V lost 6 bases and J lost 7; bases outside the gene matches: 9. Germline CDR1 is SGHTA and CDR2 is FQGTGA. The CDR3 loop is CASRPGTSVGNEQFF. CDR3 DNA: TGTGCCAGCAGGCCTGGGACTAGCGTTGGGAATGAGCAGTTCTTC.

V and J are TRBV27 and TRBJ2-3; D may be TRBD2 (6 bases). Germline CDR1 is MNHEY and CDR2 is SMNVEV (reference sequence). V dropped 8 bases and J dropped 1 base, with 13 bases sitting between them. This CDR3 region has 14 residues. The chain's CDR3 is CASGAWGGTDTQYF. CDR3 in DNA: TGTGCCAGCGGGGCCTGGGGGGGCACAGATACGCAGTATTTT.

In this sample, this clone turned up a few times. DNA of the CDR3: TGTGCCAGCTCACGGAAAGGGACTAGCGGGAGTTGGTACAATGAGCAGTTCTTC. Protein sequence: CASSRKGTSGSWYNEQFF. The V gene is TRBV18, the J gene TRBJ2-1; 14 positions agree with TRBD2. The CDR3 contains 18 residues. Losses at the gene ends were 4 bases for V and 4 bases for J; bases not matched to a gene: 9. The germline CDR1 and CDR2 sequences are KGHSH and LQKENI.

The DNA of the CDR3 is TGTGCCAGCAGGCCTGGACTAGCGGGGACCGGGGAGCTGTTTTTT. It codes for CASRPGLAGTGELFF. The chain has TRBV6-6 and TRBJ2-2, with 12 bases that match TRBD2. In germline, CDR1 is MNHNY, CDR2 SVGAGI (reference sequence). This CDR3 is 15 amino acids long. Trimming took 6 bases from V and 5 from J; bases not matched to a gene: 4.

The chain carries TRBV7-3 and TRBJ2-3, with D perhaps TRBD2 (5 bases). This CDR3 spans 14 amino acids. Germline lookup yields CDR1 SGHTA and CDR2 FQGTGA. The V end lost 5 bases, the J end lost 2 bases, and 11 bases lay between the germline ends. DNA of the CDR3: TGTGCCAGCAGCCCAGGACTGGCCACAGATACGCAGTATTTT. Encoded protein: CASSPGLATDTQYF.

The V call is TRBV18, the J call TRBJ1-1; D perhaps matches TRBD1 (5 bases). Trimming took off 5 bases at V and 1 base at J, with 11 bases between the two ends. Germline V CDR1 and CDR2: KGHSH, LQKENI. This CDR3 is built from 14 residues. For the CDR3, the DNA is TGTGCCAGCTCAGGGCAGGGCCGGAACACTGAAGCTTTCTTT. Amino acids: CASSGQGRNTEAFF.

This clone was seen only a few times. The rearrangement links TRBV25-1 to TRBJ1-6, with D possibly matching TRBD1 (5 bases). This CDR3 is built from 15 residues. The V and J ends lost 4 bases and 7 bases respectively, with 14 bases between them. CDR1 is MGHDK, CDR2 SYGVNS, per germline. The CDR3 coding sequence is TGTGCCAGCAGTGCCCAGGGAGGGAACAATTCACCCCTCCACTTT. Translated: CASSAQGGNNSPLHF.

The V gene is TRBV28, the J gene TRBJ1-1, with D possibly matching TRBD1 (5 bases). Germline CDR1 MDHEN, CDR2 SYDVKM. The CDR3 extends over 14 amino acids. V lost 6 bases, J lost 4 bases, and 15 bases lay in between. DNA for the CDR3: TGTGCCAGCAGCTTACCACGGAGGGGCACTGAAGCTTTCTTT. Its translation: CASSLPRRGTEAFF.

This clone was detected once. This rearrangement joins TRBV5-4 to TRBJ2-6; D might be TRBD1 (5 bases). The CDR3 is made up of 16 amino acids. From germline, CDR1 is SGHNT and CDR2 YYREEE (reference sequence). Trimming stripped 0 bases from V and 2 bases from J, with 9 bases between. Here the CDR3 DNA reads TGTGCCAGCAGCTTGGGTTTAGGGGCTGGGGCCAACGTCCTGACTTTC. It translates to CASSLGLGAGANVLTF.

This clone was counted only a few times. The rearrangement links TRBV11-2 to TRBJ2-4, with D perhaps TRBD1 (5 bases). CDR3 size: 15 residues. Germline V gives CDR1 SGHAT, CDR2 FQNNGV. V lost 5 bases and J 6 bases, leaving 17 bases between the germline ends. CDR3 sequence: CASSVQRQRGNIQYF. CDR3 in DNA: TGTGCCAGCAGCGTACAGAGACAGAGAGGAAACATTCAGTACTTC.

This clone was recorded a few times. The V gene is TRBV5-1, the J gene TRBJ2-1; TRBD2 matches at 13 bases. The CDR3 contains 13 residues. J lost 9 bases, V lost 7 bases, and 4 bases had no gene match. Germline V lookup: CDR1 SGHRS, CDR2 YFSETQ. The CDR3 bases are TGCGCCAGCCGACTAGCGGGAGGTACTGAGCAGTTCTTC. Its translation is CASRLAGGTEQFF.

The chain links TRBV6-1 to TRBJ1-2, with D hard to call. The germline V gene has CDR1 MNHNS and CDR2 SASEGT. V dropped 4 bases and J dropped 4 bases, with 10 bases sitting between them. The CDR3 covers 13 residues. The CDR3 region has the DNA TGTGCCAGCAGTGGGCTTTCCTCCTATGGCTACACCTTC. The encoded protein is CASSGLSSYGYTF.

This clone was picked up a small number of times. J is TRBJ1-5 and V is TRBV19; D possibly corresponds to TRBD1 (5 bases). CDR1 and CDR2 from the germline V gene are LNHDA and SQIVND (reference sequence). The germline V and J ends were trimmed by 3 bases and 6 bases, with 18 bases remaining between them. This CDR3 has 16 amino acids. The chain's CDR3 is CASSMVAGRVGQPQHF. CDR3 coding DNA: TGTGCCAGTAGTATGGTCGCCGGCAGGGTCGGTCAGCCCCAGCATTTT.

The sample holds one count of this clone. CDR3 in DNA: TGTGCCAGCTCACAGGCTTGGAGGGAAAAACTGTTTTTT. Its protein product is CASSQAWREKLFF. This sequence joins TRBV18 and TRBJ1-4; D gene uncertain. Germline V gene sequence: CDR1 KGHSH, CDR2 LQKENI. This CDR3 has 13 amino acids. The V end lost 4 bases, the J end lost 8 bases, and 11 bases lay between the germline ends.

The chain is built from TRBV5-5 and TRBJ1-5; maybe TRBD1 (6 bases). The V end was cut by 1 base, the J end by 8 bases, with 16 bases between. Germline V gene sequence: CDR1 SGHKS, CDR2 YYEKEE (reference sequence). The CDR3 covers 15 residues. CDR3 bases: TGTGCCAGCAGCTTGTTACGGGGGGCTGGGGAGCCCCAGCATTTT. Protein sequence: CASSLLRGAGEPQHF.

This clone was detected only once. The chain is built from TRBV2 and TRBJ1-5; 8 nucleotides agree with TRBD1. V lost 4 bases and J lost 6; bases outside the gene matches: 5. The CDR3 extends over 14 amino acids. Germline lookup yields CDR1 SNHLY and CDR2 FYNNEI. The CDR3 spells CASSGTGFAQPQHF. The CDR3 DNA reads as TGTGCCAGCAGTGGGACAGGGTTCGCTCAGCCCCAGCATTTT.

This clone was seen just once. The J gene is TRBJ2-1, the V gene TRBV5-6; no definite D call. Germline assignment: CDR1 SGHDT and CDR2 YYEEEE. V lost 2 bases to trimming and J lost 0 bases, with 9 bases between them. The CDR3 runs to 15 residues. The CDR3 nucleotides are TGTGCCAGCAGCTTTGTAGCAAACTCCTACAATGAGCAGTTCTTC. It is translated as CASSFVANSYNEQFF.

The V call is TRBV7-2, the J call TRBJ2-3; D is unresolved. The germline gives CDR1 SGHTA, CDR2 FQGNSA. Trimming took off 1 base at V and 4 bases at J, with 6 bases between the two ends. This CDR3 is 13 amino acids long. In DNA, the CDR3 is TGTGCCAGCAGCTTAGGGCCCGCAGATACGCAGTATTTT. This codes for CASSLGPADTQYF.

The genes are TRBV5-5 and TRBJ1-5, with TRBD1 as a possible D gene (5 bases). The V gene lost 4 bases and the J gene lost 1 base, with 12 bases spanning the gap. The CDR3 has 15 amino acids. Looked up from germline, CDR1 is SGHKS and CDR2 is YYEKEE (reference sequence). The CDR3 DNA follows: TGTGCCAGCAGCCCCCTAGACAGCAGCAATCAGCCCCAGCATTTT. Amino acids: CASSPLDSSNQPQHF.

CDR3 loop: CASSLALAGGGSDTQYF. As DNA, the CDR3 is TGTGCCAGCAGCTTAGCCCTAGCGGGAGGGGGGTCAGATACGCAGTATTTT. V gene TRBV7-2 combines with J gene TRBJ2-3; the match to TRBD2 covers 12 bases. Germline loops: CDR1 SGHTA, CDR2 FQGNSA. The length of the CDR3 is 17 residues. Trimming cost V 0 bases and J 4 bases; bases outside gene matches: 5.